The table lists the clone carrying this T cell receptor beta chain with a few counts. How the authors handled the data: Reference gene primers were amplified, and this amplification served to estimate nucleated cell counts. Sequencing used immunoSEQ multiplex PCR; TCRdb keeps in-frame clones, though not all of them. The V and J calls and clone size are taken from that table; D and trimming were inferred from the DNA. The sample includes around 140,000 clones, approximately 89% of them seen just once. The data derive from a study of blood T cell repertoires in COVID-19. About the research overall: T cells, B-cell-depleted T cells, or PBMCs provided the cDNA or gDNA that served as material.

The clonotype comes from a woman in her 70s with COVID-19, enrolled during active disease. Sequencing was done on a sample of peripheral blood.

The CDR3: CASSPGTGMNSPLHF. CDR3 DNA sequence: TGTGCCAGCAGCCCAGGGACAGGGATGAATTCACCCCTCCACTTT. The V gene is TRBV7-9, the J gene TRBJ1-6; 9 bases align to TRBD1. With 5 bases clipped from V and 7 bases from J, the junction kept 6 bases outside the gene matches. The CDR3 runs to 15 residues. The V gene's germline CDR1 is SEHNR and CDR2 FQNEAQ (reference sequence).